Here is one T cell receptor (beta chain) with its context. Trimming removed 3 bases at V and 2 bases at J, with 9 bases between. This CDR3 is 14 amino acids long. The germline V gene encodes CDR1 SNHLY and CDR2 FYNNEI. This specimen comes from a study of blood T cell repertoires in COVID-19. As for the study in general: Acute-phase and convalescent COVID-19 samples originated in the United States, Italy and Spain.

Original analysis: The authors estimated nucleated cell counts from reference gene primer amplification. Generated by immunoSEQ multiplex PCR, the TCRdb table keeps only in-frame clones and is missing some. The DNA gave D and trimming, while V, J and clone size come from that table. The repertoire holds some 200,000 clones, with roughly 85% as singletons. The specimen sequenced was peripheral blood. The chain recombines TRBV2 with TRBJ2-3, with D tentatively TRBD1 (5 bases). The receptor was isolated from a woman aged 70 to 79 with COVID-19, enrolled during active disease. Here the CDR3 DNA reads TGTGCCAGCAGTGACAGGGCCCCCACAGATACGCAGTATTTT. It yields the protein CASSDRAPTDTQYF.